This record concerns one T cell receptor beta chain sequence. Its antigen is unidentified. This record belongs to a study of blood T cells in healthy people across ages. The germline V gene encodes CDR1 MNHEY and CDR2 SVGEGT. CDR3 length: 16 amino acids. Trimming took 1 base from V and 3 from J, leaving 13 bases between them. Together with a sample-barcoded 5' primer, a J-beta primer mix was included in a second PCR lasting about 6 to 11 cycles. Each cDNA molecule was tagged by a template-switch adaptor with 12 random nucleotides. Each CDR3 protein gets one entry after TCRdb re-called the 5' RACE reads with MiXCR. The sample contains about 1.5 million distinct CDR3 sequences, about 42% of which appear only once. Broader study findings: Unsorted PBMC material precluded a definitive naive versus antigen-experienced comparison. A greater number of naive CD4+ cells and higher diversity distinguished long-lived donors from aged donors.

The chain carries TRBV6-2 or TRBV6-3 and TRBJ1-5, with no clear D. The clonotype comes from a woman in her late teens or twenties in good health. The sample consisted of blood. The CDR3 bases are TGTGCCAGCAGTTACTTGGGCGGGGTGATCAATCAGCCCCAGCATTTT. Protein product: CASSYLGGVINQPQHF.